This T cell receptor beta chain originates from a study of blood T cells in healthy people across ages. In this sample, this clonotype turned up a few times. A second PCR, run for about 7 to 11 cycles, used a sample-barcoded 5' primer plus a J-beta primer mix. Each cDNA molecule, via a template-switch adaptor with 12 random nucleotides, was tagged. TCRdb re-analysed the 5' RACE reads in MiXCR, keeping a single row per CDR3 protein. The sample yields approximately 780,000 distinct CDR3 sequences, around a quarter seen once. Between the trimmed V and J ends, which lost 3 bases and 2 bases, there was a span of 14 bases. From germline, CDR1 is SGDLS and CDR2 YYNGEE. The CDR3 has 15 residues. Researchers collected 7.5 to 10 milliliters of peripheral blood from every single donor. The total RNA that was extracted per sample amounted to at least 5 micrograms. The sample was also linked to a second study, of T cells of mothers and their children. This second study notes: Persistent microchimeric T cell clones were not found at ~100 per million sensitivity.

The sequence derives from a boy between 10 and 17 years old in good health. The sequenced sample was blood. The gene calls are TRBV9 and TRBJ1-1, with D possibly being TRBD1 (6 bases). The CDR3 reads CASSAMDSINTEAFF. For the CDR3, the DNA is TGTGCCAGCAGCGCGATGGACAGTATAAACACTGAAGCTTTCTTT. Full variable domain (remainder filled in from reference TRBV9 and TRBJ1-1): DSGVTQTPKHLITATGQRVTLRCSPRSGDLSVYWYQQSLDQGLQFLIQYYNGEERAKGNILERFSAQQFPDLHSELNLSSLELGDSALYFCASSAMDSINTEAFFGQGTRLTVV.